By share of the sample, the clone carrying this T cell receptor beta chain is medium-sized (0.01 to 0.1%). Its specificity is not known. These data belong to a study of metastatic and nonmetastatic thyroid tumors. Looking at the study overall: Samples came from malignant and benign thyroid patients, and repertoires were compared across blood and tumor or nodule tissue.

Per the authors' pipeline: Variation in CDR3 across clinicopathological groups served as the basis for constructing a distant-metastasis classifier in papillary thyroid cancer. Through MiXCR, TCRdb re-clonotyped the PCR reads. TCRdb assigned the V and J calls; the authors' analysis was not used. The sample shows fewer than 25,000 clones, about 21% of them seen only once. CDR1 and CDR2 from the germline V gene are MNHNS and SASEGT. V shed 7 bases, J shed 1 base, and the junction held 15 bases outside the gene matches. The CDR3 is 17 residues long. Whole-study findings and limits: Reports indicated that malignant thyroid tumors showed significantly higher TCR beta diversity than benign nodules did, in blood and tumor.

No patient received treatment before thyroid surgery. V gene TRBV6-1 combines with J gene TRBJ1-2; 7 bases are a match to TRBD1. Sequencing used blood. The TCR sequence derives from a male donor with papillary thyroid cancer or a benign thyroid nodule (not recorded which). Some clones in this sample may be carry-over from other donors' samples. CDR3 DNA sequence: TGTGCCAGCAAGAACCGACAGGGAGGAAACTTTAACTATGGCTACACCTTC. It yields the protein CASKNRQGGNFNYGYTF.